What follows describes a single T cell receptor (beta chain). This CDR3 is built from 16 residues. Unmatched junction bases numbered 9, after V lost 4 bases and J lost 0 bases. Germline lookup yields CDR1 SGHDT and CDR2 YYEEEE. Vbeta (60) and Jbeta (13) primers were used in the PCR. Libraries were prepared by immunoSEQ multiplex PCR; TCRdb keeps only in-frame clonotypes and omits some of them. The sample data list about 130,000 clones. The data originate from a study of cytomegalovirus exposure and HLA in healthy donors. The chain recombines TRBV5-6 with TRBJ2-5; 7 positions match TRBD1. The sample was PBMCs. The receptor's source is a man aged 35-49 years in good health and CMV-seronegative. This CDR3 is CASSTRPGQNQETQYF. The DNA of the CDR3 is TGTGCCAGCAGCACACGACCGGGACAGAACCAAGAGACCCAGTACTTC.